This is a list of T cell receptor beta chains from one sample in a study of T cells after yellow fever vaccination. TCRdb analysed the 5' RACE reads with MiXCR anew, one entry per CDR3 protein. This sample has around 320,000 distinct CDR3 sequences, with roughly a tenth found just once. The sequenced sample was CD4+ T cells sorted from PBMCs, obtained 45 days after the yellow fever booster vaccination. All receptors derive from a man aged 18 to 29 who received the YFV17D yellow fever vaccine. The conserved cysteine and the conserved F or W are not part of the CDR3 here. The order of the fields is J gene, V gene, D gene, CDR3 protein. D genes are given only for firm matches.

TRBJ1-1	TRBV6-6	-	ASSYVETGNTEAF
TRBJ2-3	TRBV20-1	TRBD1	SADRGSTDTQY
TRBJ2-3	TRBV7-9	-	ASSLLGGNADTQY
TRBJ2-2	TRBV28	-	ASSPWDLRINTGELF
TRBJ1-3	TRBV4-1	-	ASSPQARYSGNTIY
TRBJ1-3	TRBV18	-	ASSPPSGRTILGNTIY
TRBJ1-6	TRBV20-1	-	SARDIGVAPLH
TRBJ2-1	TRBV5-6	-	ASSFPGGFASPYNEQF
TRBJ2-7	TRBV9	TRBD2	ASSVAGGTYEQY
TRBJ2-3	TRBV7-8	-	ASSFLSGSLTDTQY
TRBJ1-6	TRBV7-2	-	ASSLYSRGMSPLH
TRBJ1-1	TRBV20-1	-	SANRGRVNTEAF
TRBJ2-3	TRBV7-2	TRBD2	ASSFRGAGGPLLDTQY
TRBJ1-2	TRBV20-1	TRBD1	SARDRVNYGYT
TRBJ2-3	TRBV28	-	ASSETHTQY
TRBJ1-5	TRBV5-5	-	ASSWGVNSNQPQH